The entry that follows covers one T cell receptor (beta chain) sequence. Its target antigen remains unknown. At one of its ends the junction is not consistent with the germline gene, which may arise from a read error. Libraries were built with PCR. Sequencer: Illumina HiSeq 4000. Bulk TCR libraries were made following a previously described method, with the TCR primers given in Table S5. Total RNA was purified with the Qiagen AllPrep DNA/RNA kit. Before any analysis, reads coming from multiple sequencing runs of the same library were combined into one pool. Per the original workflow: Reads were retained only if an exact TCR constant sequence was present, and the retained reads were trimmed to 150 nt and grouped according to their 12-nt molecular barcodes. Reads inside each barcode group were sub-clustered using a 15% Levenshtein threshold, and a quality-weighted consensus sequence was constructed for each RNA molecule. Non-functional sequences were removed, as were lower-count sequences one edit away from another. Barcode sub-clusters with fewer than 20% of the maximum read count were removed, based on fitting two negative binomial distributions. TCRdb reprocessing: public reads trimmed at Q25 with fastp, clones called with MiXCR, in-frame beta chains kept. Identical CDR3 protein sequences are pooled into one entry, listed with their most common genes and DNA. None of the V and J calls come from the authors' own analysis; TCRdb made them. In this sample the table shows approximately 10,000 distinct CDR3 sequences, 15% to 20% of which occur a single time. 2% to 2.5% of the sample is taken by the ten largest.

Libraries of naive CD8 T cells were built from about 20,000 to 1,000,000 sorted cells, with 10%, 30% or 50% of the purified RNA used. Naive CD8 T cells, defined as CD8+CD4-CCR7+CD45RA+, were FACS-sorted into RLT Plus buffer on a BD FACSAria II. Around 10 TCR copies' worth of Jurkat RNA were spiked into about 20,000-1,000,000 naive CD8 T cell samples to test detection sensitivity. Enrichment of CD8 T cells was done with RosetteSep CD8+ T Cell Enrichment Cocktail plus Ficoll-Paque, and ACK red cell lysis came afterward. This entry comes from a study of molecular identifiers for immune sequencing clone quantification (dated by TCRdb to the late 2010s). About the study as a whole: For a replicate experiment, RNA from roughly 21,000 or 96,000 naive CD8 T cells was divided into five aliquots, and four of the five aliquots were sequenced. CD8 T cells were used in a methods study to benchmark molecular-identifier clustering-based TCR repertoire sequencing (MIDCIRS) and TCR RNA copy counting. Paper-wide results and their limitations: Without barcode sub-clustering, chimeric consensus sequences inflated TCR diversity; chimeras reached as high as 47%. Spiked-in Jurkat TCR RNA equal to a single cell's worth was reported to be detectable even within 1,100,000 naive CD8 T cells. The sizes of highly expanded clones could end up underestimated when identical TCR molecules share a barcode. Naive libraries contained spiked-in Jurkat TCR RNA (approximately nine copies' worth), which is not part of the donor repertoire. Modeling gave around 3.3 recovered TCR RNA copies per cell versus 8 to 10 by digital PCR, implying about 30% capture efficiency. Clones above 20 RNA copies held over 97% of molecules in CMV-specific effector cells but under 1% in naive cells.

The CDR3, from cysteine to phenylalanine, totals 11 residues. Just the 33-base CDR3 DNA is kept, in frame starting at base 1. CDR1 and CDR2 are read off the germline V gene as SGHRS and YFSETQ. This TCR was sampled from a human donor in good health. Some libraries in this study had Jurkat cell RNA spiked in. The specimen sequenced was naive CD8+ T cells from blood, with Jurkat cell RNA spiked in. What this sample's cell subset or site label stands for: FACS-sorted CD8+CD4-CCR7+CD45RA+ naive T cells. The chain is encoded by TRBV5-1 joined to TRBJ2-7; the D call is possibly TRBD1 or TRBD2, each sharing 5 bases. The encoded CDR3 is CASSLGDEQHF. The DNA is TGCGCCAGCAGCCTCGGGGACGAGCAGCACTTC. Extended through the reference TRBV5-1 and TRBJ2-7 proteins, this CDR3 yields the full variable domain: KAGVTQTPRYLIKTRGQQVTLSCSPISGHRSVSWYQQTPGQGLQFLFEYFSETQRNKGNFPGRFSGRQFSNSRSEMNVSTLELGDSALYLCASSLGDEQHFGPGTRLTVT.